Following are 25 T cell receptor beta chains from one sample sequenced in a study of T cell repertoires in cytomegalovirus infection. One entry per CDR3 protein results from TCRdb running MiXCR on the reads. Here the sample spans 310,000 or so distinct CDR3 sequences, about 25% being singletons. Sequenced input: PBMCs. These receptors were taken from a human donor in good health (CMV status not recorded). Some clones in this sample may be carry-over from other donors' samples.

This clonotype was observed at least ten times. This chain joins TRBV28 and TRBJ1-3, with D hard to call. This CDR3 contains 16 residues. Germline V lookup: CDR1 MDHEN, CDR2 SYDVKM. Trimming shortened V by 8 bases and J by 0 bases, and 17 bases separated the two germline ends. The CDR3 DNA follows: TGTGCCAGCCTTACCCCGGCAACCGCCTCTGGAAACACCATATATTTT. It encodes CASLTPATASGNTIYF.

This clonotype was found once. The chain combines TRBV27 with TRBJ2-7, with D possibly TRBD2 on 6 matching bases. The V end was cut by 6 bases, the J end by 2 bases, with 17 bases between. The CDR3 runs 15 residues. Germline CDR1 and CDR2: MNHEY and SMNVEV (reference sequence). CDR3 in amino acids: CASRPPEGNPYEQYF. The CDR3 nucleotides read TGTGCCAGCAGACCCCCGGAGGGGAACCCCTACGAGCAGTACTTC.

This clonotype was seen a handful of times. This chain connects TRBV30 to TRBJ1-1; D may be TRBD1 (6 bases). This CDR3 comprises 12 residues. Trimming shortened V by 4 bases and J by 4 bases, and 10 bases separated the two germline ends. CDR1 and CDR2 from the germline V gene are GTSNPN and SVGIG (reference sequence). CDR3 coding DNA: TGTGCCTGGAAAGGGGGAATCACTGAAGCTTTCTTT. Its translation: CAWKGGITEAFF.

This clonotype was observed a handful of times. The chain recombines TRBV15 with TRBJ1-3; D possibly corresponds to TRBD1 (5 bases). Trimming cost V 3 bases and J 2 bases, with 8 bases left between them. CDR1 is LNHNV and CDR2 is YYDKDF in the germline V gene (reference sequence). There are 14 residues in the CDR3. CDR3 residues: CATSRGGAGNTIYF. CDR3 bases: TGTGCCACCAGCAGGGGGGGGGCTGGAAACACCATATATTTT.

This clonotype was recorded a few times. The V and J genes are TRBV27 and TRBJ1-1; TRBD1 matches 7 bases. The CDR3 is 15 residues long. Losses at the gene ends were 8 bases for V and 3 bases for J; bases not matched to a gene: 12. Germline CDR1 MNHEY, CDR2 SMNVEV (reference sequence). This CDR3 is CASSSLGTADTEAFF. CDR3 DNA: TGTGCCAGCTCCTCCCTAGGGACAGCGGACACTGAAGCTTTCTTT.

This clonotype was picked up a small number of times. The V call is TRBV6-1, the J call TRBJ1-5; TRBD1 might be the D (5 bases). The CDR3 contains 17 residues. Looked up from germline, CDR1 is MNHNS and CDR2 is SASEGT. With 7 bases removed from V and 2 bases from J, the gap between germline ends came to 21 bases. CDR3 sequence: CASTEPGGSRRNQPQHF. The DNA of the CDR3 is TGTGCCAGCACCGAACCCGGGGGTTCTAGACGCAATCAGCCCCAGCATTTT.

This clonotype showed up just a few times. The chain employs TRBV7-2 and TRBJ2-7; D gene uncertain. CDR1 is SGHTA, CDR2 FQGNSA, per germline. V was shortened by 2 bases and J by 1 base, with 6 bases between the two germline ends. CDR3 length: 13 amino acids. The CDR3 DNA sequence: TGTGCCAGCAGCTTAAGGCTATCCTACGAGCAGTACTTC. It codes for CASSLRLSYEQYF.

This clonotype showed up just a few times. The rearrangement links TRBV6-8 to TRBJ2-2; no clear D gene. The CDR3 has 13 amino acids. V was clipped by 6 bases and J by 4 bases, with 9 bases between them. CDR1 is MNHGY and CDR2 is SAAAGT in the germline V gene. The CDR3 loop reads CASSRAPTGELFF. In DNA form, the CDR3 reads TGTGCCAGCAGCCGCGCGCCCACCGGGGAGCTGTTTTTT.

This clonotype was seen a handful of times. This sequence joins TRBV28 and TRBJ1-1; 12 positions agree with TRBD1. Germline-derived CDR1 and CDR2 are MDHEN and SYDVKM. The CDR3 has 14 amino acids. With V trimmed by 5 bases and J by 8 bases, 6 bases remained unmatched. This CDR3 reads CASSGTGGAREAFF. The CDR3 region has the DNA TGTGCCAGCAGTGGGACAGGGGGCGCACGGGAAGCTTTCTTT.

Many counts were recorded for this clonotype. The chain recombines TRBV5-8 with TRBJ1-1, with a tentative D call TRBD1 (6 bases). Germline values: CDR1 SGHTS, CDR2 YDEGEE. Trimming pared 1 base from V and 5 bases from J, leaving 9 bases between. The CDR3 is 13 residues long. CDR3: CASSLYRATEAFF. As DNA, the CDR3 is TGTGCCAGCAGCTTGTACAGGGCGACTGAAGCTTTCTTT.

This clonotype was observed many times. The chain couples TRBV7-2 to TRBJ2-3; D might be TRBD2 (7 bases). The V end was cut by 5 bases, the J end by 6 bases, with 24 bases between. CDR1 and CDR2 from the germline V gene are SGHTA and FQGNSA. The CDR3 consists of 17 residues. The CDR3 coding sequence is TGTGCCAGCAGCCCGGGGAGGGGGAAGGGACCCACCGATACGCAGTATTTT. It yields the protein CASSPGRGKGPTDTQYF.

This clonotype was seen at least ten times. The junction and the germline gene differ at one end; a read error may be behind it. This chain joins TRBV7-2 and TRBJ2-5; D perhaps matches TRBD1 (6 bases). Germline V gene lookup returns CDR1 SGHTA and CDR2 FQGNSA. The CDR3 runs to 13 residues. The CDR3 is CASSFEEGGPSRF. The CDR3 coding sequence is TGTGCCAGCAGCTTTGAGGAAGGGGGACCTTCGCGCTTC. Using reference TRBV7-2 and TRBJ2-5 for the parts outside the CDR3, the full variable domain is GAGVSQSPSNKVTEKGKDVELRCDPISGHTALYWYRQSLGQGLEFLIYFQGNSAPDKSGLPSDRFSAERTGGSVSTLTIQRTQQEDSAVYLCASSFEEGGPSRFGPGTRLLVL.

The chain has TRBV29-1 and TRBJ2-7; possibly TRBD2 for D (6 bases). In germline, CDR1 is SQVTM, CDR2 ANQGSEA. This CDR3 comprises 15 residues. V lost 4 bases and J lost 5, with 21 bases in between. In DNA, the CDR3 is TGCAGCGTTGTTAGCTCGGCGGGACCCTGGGACGAGCAGTACTTC. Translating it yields CSVVSSAGPWDEQYF.

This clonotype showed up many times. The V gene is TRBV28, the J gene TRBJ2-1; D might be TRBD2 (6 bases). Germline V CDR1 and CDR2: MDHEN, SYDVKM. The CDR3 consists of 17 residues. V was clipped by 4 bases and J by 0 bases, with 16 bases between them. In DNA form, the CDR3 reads TGTGCCAGCAGTTCCACCGGGACTTTTAACTCCTACAATGAGCAGTTCTTC. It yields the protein CASSSTGTFNSYNEQFF.

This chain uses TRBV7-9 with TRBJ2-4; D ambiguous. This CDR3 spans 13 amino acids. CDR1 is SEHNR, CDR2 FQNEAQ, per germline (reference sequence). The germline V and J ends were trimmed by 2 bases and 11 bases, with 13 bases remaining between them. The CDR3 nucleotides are TGTGCCAGCAGCTTATACAACGGCGCGTTTCAGTACTTC. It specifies CASSLYNGAFQYF.

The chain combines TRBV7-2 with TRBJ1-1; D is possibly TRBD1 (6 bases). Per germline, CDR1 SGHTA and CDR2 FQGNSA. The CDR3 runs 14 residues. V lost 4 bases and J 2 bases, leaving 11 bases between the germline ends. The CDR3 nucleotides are TGTGCCAGCAGCTGGACAGTTACCAACACTGAAGCTTTCTTT. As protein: CASSWTVTNTEAFF.

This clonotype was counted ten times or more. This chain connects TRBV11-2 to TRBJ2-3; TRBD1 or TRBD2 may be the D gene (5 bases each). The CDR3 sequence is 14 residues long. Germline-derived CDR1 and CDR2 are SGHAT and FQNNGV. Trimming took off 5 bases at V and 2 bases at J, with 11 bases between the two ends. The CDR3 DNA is TGTGCCAGCAGCCCTGGGGGAAACACAGATACGCAGTATTTT. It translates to CASSPGGNTDTQYF. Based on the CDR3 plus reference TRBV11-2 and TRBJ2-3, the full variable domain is EAGVAQSPRYKIIEKRQSVAFWCNPISGHATLYWYQQILGQGPKLLIQFQNNGVVDDSQLPKDRFSAERLKGVDSTLKIQPAKLEDSAVYLCASSPGGNTDTQYFGPGTRLTVL.

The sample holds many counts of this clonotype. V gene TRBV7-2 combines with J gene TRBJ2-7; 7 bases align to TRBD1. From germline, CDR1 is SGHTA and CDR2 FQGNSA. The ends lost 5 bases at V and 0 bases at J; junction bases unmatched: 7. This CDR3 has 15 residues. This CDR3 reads CASSPLGQSSYEQYF. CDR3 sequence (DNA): TGTGCCAGCAGCCCGTTGGGACAGAGCTCCTACGAGCAGTACTTC.

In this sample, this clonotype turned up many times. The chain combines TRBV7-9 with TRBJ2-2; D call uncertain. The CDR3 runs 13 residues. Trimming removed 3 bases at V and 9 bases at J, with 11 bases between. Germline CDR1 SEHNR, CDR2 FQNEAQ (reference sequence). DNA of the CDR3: TGTGCCAGCAGCTTCGGTTTTCTTTGGGAGCTGTTTTTT. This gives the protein CASSFGFLWELFF.

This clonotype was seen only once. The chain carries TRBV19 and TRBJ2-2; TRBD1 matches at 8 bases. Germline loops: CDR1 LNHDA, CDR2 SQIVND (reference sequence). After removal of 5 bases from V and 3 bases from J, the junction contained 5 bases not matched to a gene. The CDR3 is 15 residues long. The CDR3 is CASSERTGYTGELFF. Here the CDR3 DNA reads TGTGCCAGTAGTGAGAGGACAGGGTACACCGGGGAGCTGTTTTTT.

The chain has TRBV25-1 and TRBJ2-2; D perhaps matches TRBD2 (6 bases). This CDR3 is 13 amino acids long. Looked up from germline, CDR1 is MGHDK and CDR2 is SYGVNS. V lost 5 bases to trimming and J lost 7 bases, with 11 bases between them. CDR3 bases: TGTGCCAGCAGTTGGGGGGTCAGCGGGGAGCTGTTTTTT. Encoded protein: CASSWGVSGELFF.

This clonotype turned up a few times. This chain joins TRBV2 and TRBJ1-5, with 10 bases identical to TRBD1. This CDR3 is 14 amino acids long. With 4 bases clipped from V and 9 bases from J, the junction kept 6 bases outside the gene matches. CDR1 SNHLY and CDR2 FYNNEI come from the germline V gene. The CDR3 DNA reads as TGTGCCAGCAGTGGGGGACAGGGGTCGGGGCCCCAGCATTTT. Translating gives CASSGGQGSGPQHF.

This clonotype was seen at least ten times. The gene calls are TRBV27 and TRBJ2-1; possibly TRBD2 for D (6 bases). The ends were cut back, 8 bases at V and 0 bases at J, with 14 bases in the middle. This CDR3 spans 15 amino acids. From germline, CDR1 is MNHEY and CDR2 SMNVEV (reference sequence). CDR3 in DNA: TGTGCCAGCGGTAAGCGGGCAAGCTCCTACAATGAGCAGTTCTTC. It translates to CASGKRASSYNEQFF.

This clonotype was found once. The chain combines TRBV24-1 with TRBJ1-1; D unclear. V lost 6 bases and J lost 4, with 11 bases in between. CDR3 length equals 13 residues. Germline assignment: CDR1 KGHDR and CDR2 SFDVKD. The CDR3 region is CATSSEFGTEAFF. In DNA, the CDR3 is TGTGCCACCAGTTCGGAGTTTGGCACTGAAGCTTTCTTT.

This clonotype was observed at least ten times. The CDR3 protein is CASSLWSQGDYEQYF. The CDR3 DNA follows: TGTGCCAGCAGTTTATGGTCACAGGGGGACTACGAGCAGTACTTC. This chain joins TRBV28 and TRBJ2-7; the match to TRBD1 covers 8 bases. The CDR3 has 15 residues. Germline assignment: CDR1 MDHEN and CDR2 SYDVKM. V trimming: 0 bases; J trimming: 3 bases; junction bases outside the gene matches: 4.